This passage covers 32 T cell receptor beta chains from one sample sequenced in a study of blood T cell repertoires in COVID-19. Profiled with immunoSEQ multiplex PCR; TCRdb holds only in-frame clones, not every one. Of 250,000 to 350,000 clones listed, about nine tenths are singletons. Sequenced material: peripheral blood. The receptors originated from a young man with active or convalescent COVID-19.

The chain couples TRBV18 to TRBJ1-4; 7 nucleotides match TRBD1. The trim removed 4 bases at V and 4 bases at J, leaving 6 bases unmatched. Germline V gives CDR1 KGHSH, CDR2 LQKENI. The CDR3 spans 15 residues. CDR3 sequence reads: CASSRSRGNNEKLFF. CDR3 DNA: TGTGCCAGCTCACGATCCAGGGGGAATAATGAAAAACTGTTTTTT.

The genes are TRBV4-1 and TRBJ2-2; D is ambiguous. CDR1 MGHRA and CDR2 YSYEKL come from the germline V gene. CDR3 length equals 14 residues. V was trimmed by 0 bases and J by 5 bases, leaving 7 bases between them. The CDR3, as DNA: TGCGCCAGCAGCCAAGATTTGGCAACCGGGGAGCTGTTTTTT. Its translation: CASSQDLATGELFF.

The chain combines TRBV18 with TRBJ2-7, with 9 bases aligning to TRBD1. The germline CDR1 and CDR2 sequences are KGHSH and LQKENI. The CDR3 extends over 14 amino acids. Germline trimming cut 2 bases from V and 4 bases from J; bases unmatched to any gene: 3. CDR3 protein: CASSPVGQGYEQYF. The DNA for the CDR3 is TGTGCCAGCTCACCAGTGGGACAGGGATACGAGCAGTACTTC. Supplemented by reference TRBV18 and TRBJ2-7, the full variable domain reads NAGVMQNPRHLVRRRGQEARLRCSPMKGHSHVYWYRQLPEEGLKFMVYLQKENIIDESGMPKERFSAEFPKEGPSILRIQQVVRGDSAAYFCASSPVGQGYEQYFGPGTRLTVT.

In DNA form, the CDR3 reads TGTGCCAGCAGCACGGGGGGTCTCTACGAGCAGTACTTC. Amino acid sequence: CASSTGGLYEQYF. V usage is TRBV5-4 and J usage is TRBJ2-7, with 7 bases lining up with TRBD2. This CDR3 spans 13 amino acids. Germline-derived CDR1 and CDR2 are SGHNT and YYREEE (reference sequence). V lost 4 bases and J lost 3; bases outside the gene matches: 4.

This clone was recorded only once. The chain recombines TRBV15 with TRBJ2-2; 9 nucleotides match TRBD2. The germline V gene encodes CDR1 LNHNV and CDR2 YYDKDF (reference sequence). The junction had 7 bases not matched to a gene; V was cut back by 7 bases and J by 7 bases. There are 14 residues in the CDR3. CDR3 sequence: CATTDSGRNGELFF. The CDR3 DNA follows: TGTGCCACCACCGATAGCGGGAGAAACGGGGAGCTGTTTTTT.

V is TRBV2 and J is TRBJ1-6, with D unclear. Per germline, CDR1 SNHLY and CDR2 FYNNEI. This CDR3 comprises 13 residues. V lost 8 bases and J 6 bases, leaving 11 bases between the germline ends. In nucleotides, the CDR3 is TGTGCCAGCTGGGCTCGGGGTAATTCACCCCTCCACTTT. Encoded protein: CASWARGNSPLHF.

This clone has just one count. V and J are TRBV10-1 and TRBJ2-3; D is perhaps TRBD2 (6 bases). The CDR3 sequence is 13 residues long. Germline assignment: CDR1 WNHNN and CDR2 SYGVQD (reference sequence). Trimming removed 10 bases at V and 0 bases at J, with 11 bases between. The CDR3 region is CATKGLSTDTQYF. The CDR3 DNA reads TGCGCCACCAAGGGACTGAGCACAGATACGCAGTATTTT.

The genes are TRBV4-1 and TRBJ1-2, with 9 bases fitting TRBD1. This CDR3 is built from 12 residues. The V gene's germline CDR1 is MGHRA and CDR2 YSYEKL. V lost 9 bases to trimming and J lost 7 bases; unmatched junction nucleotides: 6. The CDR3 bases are TGCGCCAGTGCTGGGACAGGGTCTGGCTACACCTTC. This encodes CASAGTGSGYTF.

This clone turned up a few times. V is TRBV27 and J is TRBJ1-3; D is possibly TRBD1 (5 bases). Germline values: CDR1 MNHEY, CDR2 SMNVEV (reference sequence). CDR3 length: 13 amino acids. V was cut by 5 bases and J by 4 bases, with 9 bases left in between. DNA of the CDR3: TGTGCCAGCAGTGTGGGGCCGGGAAACACCATATATTTT. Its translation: CASSVGPGNTIYF.

Written as DNA, the CDR3 is TGTGCCAGCAGCCTACTAGCGGGGGGCCCGAATGAGCAGTTCTTC. Amino acid sequence: CASSLLAGGPNEQFF. V gene TRBV27 combines with J gene TRBJ2-1; 12 nucleotides align to TRBD2. V was clipped by 6 bases and J by 7 bases; unmatched bases: 7. Per germline, CDR1 MNHEY and CDR2 SMNVEV (reference sequence). The CDR3 loop spans 15 amino acids.

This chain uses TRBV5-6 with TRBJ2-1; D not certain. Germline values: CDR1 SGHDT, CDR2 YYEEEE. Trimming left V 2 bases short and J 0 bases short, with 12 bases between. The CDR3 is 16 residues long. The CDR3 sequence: CASSFRILNSYNEQFF. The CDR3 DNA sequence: TGTGCCAGCAGCTTTAGAATACTCAACTCCTACAATGAGCAGTTCTTC.

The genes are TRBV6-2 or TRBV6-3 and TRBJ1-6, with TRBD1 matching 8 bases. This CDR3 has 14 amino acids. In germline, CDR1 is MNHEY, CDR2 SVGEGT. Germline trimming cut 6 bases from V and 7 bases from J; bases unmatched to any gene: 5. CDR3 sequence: CASSRGQGNSPLHF. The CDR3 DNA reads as TGTGCCAGCAGCCGAGGACAGGGAAATTCACCCCTCCACTTT.

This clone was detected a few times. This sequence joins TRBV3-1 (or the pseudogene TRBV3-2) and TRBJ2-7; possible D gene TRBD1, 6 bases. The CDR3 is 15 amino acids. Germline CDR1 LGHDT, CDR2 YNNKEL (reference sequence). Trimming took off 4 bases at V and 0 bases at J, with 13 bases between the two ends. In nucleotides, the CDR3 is TGTGCCAGCAGCCCTGGGACATTTAGCTCCTACGAGCAGTACTTC. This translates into CASSPGTFSSYEQYF.

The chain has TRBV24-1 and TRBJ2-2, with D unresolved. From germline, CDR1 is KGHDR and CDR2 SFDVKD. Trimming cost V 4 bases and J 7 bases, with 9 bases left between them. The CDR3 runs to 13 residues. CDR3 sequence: CATSDVGFGELFF. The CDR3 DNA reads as TGTGCCACCAGTGACGTCGGTTTCGGGGAGCTGTTTTTT.

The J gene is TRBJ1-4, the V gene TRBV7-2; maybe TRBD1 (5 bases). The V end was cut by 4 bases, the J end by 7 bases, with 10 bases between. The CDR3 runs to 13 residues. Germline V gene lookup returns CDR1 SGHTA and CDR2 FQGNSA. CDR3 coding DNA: TGTGCCAGCAGCTCCGGGGGTTCTGAAAAACTGTTTTTT. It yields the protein CASSSGGSEKLFF.

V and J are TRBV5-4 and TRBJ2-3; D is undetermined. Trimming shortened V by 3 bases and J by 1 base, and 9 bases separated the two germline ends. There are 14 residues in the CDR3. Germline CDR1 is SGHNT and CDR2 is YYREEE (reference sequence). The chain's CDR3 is CASSSRLGTDTQYF. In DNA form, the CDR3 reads TGTGCCAGCAGCTCCCGACTCGGCACAGATACGCAGTATTTT.

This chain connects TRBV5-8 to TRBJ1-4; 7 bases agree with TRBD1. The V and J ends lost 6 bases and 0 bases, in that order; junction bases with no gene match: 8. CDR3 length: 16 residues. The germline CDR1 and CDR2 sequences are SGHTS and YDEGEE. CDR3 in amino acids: CASTKMTGTTNEKLFF. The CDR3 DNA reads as TGTGCCAGCACCAAAATGACAGGGACAACTAATGAAAAACTGTTTTTT.

CDR3 nucleotides: TGCGCCAGCAGCTTGTCTGGGGGCCGGTACACTGAAGCTTTCTTT. Its protein is CASSLSGGRYTEAFF. The V and J genes are TRBV5-1 and TRBJ1-1, with a weak D call TRBD1 (6 bases). CDR3 length equals 15 residues. V lost 1 base, J lost 3 bases, and 13 bases lay in between. CDR1 and CDR2 from the germline V gene are SGHRS and YFSETQ.

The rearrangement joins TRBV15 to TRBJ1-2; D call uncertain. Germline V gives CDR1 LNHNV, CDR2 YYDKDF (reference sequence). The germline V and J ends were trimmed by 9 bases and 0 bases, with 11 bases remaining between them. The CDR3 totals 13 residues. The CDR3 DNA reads TGTGCCACGCGGGGAGAAGCTAACTATGGCTACACCTTC. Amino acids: CATRGEANYGYTF.

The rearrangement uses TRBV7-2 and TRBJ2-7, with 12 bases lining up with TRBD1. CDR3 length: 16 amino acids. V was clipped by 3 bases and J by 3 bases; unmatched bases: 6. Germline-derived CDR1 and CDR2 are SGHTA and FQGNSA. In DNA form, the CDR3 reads TGTGCCAGCAGCTTCCACGGGACAGGGGGCCTCTACGAGCAGTACTTC. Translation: CASSFHGTGGLYEQYF.

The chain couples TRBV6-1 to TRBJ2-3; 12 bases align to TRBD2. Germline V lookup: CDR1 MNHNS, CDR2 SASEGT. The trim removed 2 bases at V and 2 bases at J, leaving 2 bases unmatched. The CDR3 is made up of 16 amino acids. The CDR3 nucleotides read TGTGCCAGCAGTGAACTAGCGGGGGGGCTCACAGATACGCAGTATTTT. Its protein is CASSELAGGLTDTQYF.

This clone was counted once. The CDR3 DNA sequence: TGCGCCAGCAGCTCGCGGGGGAGCTCCTATAATTCACCCCTCCACTTT. Encoded protein: CASSSRGSSYNSPLHF. The chain carries TRBV5-1 and TRBJ1-6; maybe TRBD1 (5 bases). Per germline, CDR1 SGHRS and CDR2 YFSETQ. V was clipped by 3 bases and J by 0 bases, with 10 bases between them. This CDR3 has 16 residues. The variable domain in full, with the rest retrieved from reference TRBV5-1 and TRBJ1-6, is KAGVTQTPRYLIKTRGQQVTLSCSPISGHRSVSWYQQTPGQGLQFLFEYFSETQRNKGNFPGRFSGRQFSNSRSEMNVSTLELGDSALYLCASSSRGSSYNSPLHFGNGTRLTVT.

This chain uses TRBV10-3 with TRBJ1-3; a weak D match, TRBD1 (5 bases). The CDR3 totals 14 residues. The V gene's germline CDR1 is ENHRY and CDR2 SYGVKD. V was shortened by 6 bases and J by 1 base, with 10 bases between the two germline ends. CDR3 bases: TGTGCCATCAGCGTGGCAGGGTCTGGAAACACCATATATTTT. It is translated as CAISVAGSGNTIYF.

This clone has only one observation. The CDR3 reads CASSLSGEQYF. The CDR3 bases are TGTGCCAGCAGCCTATCGGGTGAGCAGTACTTC. The J gene is TRBJ2-7, the V gene TRBV5-4, with D hard to call. V dropped 4 bases and J dropped 7 bases, with 9 bases sitting between them. Germline assignment: CDR1 SGHNT and CDR2 YYREEE (reference sequence). The CDR3 runs to 11 residues.

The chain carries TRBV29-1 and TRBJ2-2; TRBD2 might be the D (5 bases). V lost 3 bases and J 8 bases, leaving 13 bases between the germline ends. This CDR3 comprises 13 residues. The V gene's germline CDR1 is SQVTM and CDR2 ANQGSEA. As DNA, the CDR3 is TGCAGCGTTGAGCCCGACGGGGTTGGGGAGCTGTTTTTT. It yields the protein CSVEPDGVGELFF.

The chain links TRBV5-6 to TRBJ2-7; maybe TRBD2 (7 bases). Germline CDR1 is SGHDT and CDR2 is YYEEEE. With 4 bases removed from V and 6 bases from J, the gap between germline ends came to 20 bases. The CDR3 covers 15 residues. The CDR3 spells CASSSGTLRSSEQYF. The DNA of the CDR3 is TGTGCCAGCAGCAGCGGGACACTAAGGAGCAGCGAGCAGTACTTC.

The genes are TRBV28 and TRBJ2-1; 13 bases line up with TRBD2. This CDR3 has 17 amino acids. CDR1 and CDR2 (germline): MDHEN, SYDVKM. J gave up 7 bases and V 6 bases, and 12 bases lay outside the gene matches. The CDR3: CASRPRLAGGLRNEQFF. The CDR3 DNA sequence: TGTGCCAGCAGACCCCGACTAGCGGGAGGCCTTAGGAATGAGCAGTTCTTC.

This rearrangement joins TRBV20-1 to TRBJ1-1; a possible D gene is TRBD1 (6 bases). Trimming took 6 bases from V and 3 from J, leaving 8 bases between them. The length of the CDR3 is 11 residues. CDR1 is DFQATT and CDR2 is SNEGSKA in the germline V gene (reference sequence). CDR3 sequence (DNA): TGCAGTGCAGGGGGAGACACTGAAGCTTTCTTT. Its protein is CSAGGDTEAFF.

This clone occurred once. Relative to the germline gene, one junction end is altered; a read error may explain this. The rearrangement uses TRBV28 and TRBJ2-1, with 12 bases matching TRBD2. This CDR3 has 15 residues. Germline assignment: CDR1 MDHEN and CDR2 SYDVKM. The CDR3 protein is CASSSTSGSANKQFF. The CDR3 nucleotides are TGTGCCAGCAGTTCGACTAGCGGGAGTGCCAATAAGCAGTTCTTC.

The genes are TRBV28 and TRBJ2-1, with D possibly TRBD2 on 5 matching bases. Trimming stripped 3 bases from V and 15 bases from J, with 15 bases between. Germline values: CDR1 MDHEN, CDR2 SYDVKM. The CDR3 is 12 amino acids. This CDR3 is CASSLRVGVRFF. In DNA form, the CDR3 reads TGTGCCAGCAGTTTGCGGGTAGGTGTTCGGTTCTTC.

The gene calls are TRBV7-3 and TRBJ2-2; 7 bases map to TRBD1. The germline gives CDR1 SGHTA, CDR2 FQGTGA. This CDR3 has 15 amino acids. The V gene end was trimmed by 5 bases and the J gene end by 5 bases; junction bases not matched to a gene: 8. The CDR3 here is CASSPTRQGTGELFF. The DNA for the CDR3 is TGTGCCAGCAGCCCAACCCGACAGGGAACCGGGGAGCTGTTTTTT.

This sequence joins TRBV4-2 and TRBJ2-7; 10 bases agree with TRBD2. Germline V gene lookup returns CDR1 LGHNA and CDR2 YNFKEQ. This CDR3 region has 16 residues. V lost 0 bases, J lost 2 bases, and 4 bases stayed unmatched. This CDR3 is CASSQDFTSGTYEQYF. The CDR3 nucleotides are TGTGCCAGCAGCCAAGATTTCACTAGCGGGACCTACGAGCAGTACTTC.